A selection of T cell receptor beta chains follows, all from one sample in a study of preoperative IRX-2 immunotherapy in early breast cancer. Clones were read by immunoSEQ multiplex PCR, and TCRdb kept only the in-frame ones, dropping some. In the table there are tens of thousands of clones, 82% of which are singletons. Specimen: lymph node tissue, collected after IRX-2 immunotherapy. Receptors were obtained from a human donor with breast cancer. CDR3s include the opening cysteine and the closing phenylalanine or tryptophan. A D gene is named only where the DNA matches it firmly. Some rows have no size entry. The others give once, few or many, or a class for an expanded clone.

j_call | v_call | d_call | clone_size | cdr3_nt | cdr3_aa
TRBJ2-7 | TRBV19 | NA | NA | TGTGCCAGTAGTTCGGGCTACGAGCAGTACTTC | CASSSGYEQYF
TRBJ1-1 | TRBV7-6 | NA | NA | TGTGCCAGCATCGCCGTAGGGGGGAGCACTGAAGCTTTCTTT | CASIAVGGSTEAFF
TRBJ2-7 | TRBV18 | TRBD1 | once | TGTGCCAGCTCACCTGGACAGGGTGCCTACGAGCAGTACTTC | CASSPGQGAYEQYF
TRBJ2-5 | TRBV11-1 | NA | NA | TGTGCCAGCAGCTTGTCTCTGGGCCGGGAGACCCAGTACTTC | CASSLSLGRETQYF
TRBJ1-3 | TRBV5-1 | NA | NA | TGCGCCAGCAGCTTGGCACAGGGATACGGAAACACCATATATTTT | CASSLAQGYGNTIYF
TRBJ2-5 | TRBV6-8 | NA | NA | TGTGCCAGCAGTAGGGACGCGGAGACCCAGTACTTC | CASSRDAETQYF
TRBJ1-5 | TRBV6-8 | NA | NA | TGTGCCAGCAGTTACTCCTCCGGCGGGGCTTCTGGTCAGCCCCAGCATTTT | CASSYSSGGASGQPQHF
TRBJ1-4 | TRBV19 | NA | NA | TGTGCCAGTAGTGAGGCCGCGCCTCCAACTAATGAAAAACTGTTTTTT | CASSEAAPPTNEKLFF
TRBJ1-2 | TRBV5-1 | NA | NA | TGCGCCAGCAGCTTGTTTTGGTCAGAGGGGGGAGATGGCTACACCTTC | CASSLFWSEGGDGYTF
TRBJ2-7 | TRBV11-3 | NA | NA | TGTGCCAGCAGCCGTGGACAGAGCCTTCGGGAGCAGTACTTC | CASSRGQSLREQYF
TRBJ2-1 | TRBV10-1 | NA | NA | TGCGCCAGCAGTGGGAACAATGAGCAGTTCTTC | CASSGNNEQFF
TRBJ1-1 | TRBV18 | NA | NA | TGTGCCAGCTCACCACAAAGGGACGGCCGACTATTGAACACTGAAGCTTTCTTT | CASSPQRDGRLLNTEAFF
TRBJ2-7 | TRBV6-8 | TRBD1 | NA | TGTGCCAGCAGGAGAGACAGGGAGTTCAACGAGCAGTACTTC | CASRRDREFNEQYF
TRBJ1-5 | TRBV19 | NA | NA | TGTGCCAGTAGAGGAACGGCCCTTATTCAGCCCCAGCATTTT | CASRGTALIQPQHF
TRBJ1-2 | TRBV1 | NA | NA | TGCGCCAGCAGCCAAGATATTGGGGAAAGAAGCTATGGCTACACCTTC | CASSQDIGERSYGYTF
TRBJ1-2 | TRBV5-1 | TRBD1 | once | TGCGCCAGCAGCTGGACAGGGGCCGAAAGCACGATTTATGGCTACACCTTC | CASSWTGAESTIYGYTF
TRBJ1-5 | TRBV6-8 | NA | NA | TGTGCCAGCAGCTATGACAGTAGCAATCAGCCCCAGCATTTT | CASSYDSSNQPQHF
TRBJ1-1 | TRBV11-3 | NA | NA | TGTGCCAGCAGCTTTAGAAGGACTTATCAGAACACTGAAGCTTTCTTT | CASSFRRTYQNTEAFF
TRBJ1-2 | TRBV6-8 | NA | few | TGTGCCAGCAGTCAAACGGCAGCGAACTATGGCTACACCTTC | CASSQTAANYGYTF
TRBJ1-6 | TRBV11-3 | TRBD1 | NA | TGTGCCAGCAGCCAGTTACAGGGGGGTGCGTCACCCCTCCACTTT | CASSQLQGGASPLHF
TRBJ1-1 | TRBV7-7 | NA | NA | TGTGCCAGCAGCTTAGTAGCGGGGGGAAAGGCTGAAGCTTTCTTT | CASSLVAGGKAEAFF
TRBJ2-7 | TRBV11-3 | TRBD2 | NA | TGTGCCAGCAGCTTGATGCGGGGGGTCTCCTACGAGCAGTACTTC | CASSLMRGVSYEQYF
TRBJ1-2 | TRBV6-8 | NA | NA | TGTGCCATCAGTGCTCAGACAGCCTATGGCTACACCTTC | CAISAQTAYGYTF
TRBJ1-4 | TRBV6-8 | NA | NA | TGTGCCATCTGGGGGGGCGATGGTGAAAAACTGTTTTTT | CAIWGGDGEKLFF
TRBJ1-2 | TRBV19 | NA | NA | TGTGCCAGTAGTATTAGGTTGACAAACTATGGCTACACCTTC | CASSIRLTNYGYTF
TRBJ1-2 | TRBV11-3 | NA | NA | TGTGCCAGCAGCTCCCACCTCCAGGGACATGGCTACACCTTC | CASSSHLQGHGYTF
TRBJ1-5 | TRBV11-3 | TRBD1 | NA | TGTGCCAGCAGCCGAGGCGGAGGCAGGGGGAATCAGCCCCAGCATTTT | CASSRGGGRGNQPQHF
TRBJ1-6 | TRBV28 | NA | NA | TGTGCCAGCAGTTTAAGTAATTCACCCCTCCACTTT | CASSLSNSPLHF
TRBJ1-5 | TRBV28 | TRBD1 | NA | TGTGCCAGCAGCCTGCAACCAGGGGGGGGTCAGCCCCAGCATTTT | CASSLQPGGGQPQHF
TRBJ1-1 | TRBV11-3 | NA | NA | TGTGCCAGCAGTCTGTTTATGGCATTAATTTTGAACACTGAAGCTTTCTTT | CASSLFMALILNTEAFF
TRBJ2-1 | TRBV11-3 | NA | NA | TGTGCCAGCAGCTTCTCGGATGGTAGCCATGAGCAGTTCTTC | CASSFSDGSHEQFF
TRBJ2-1 | TRBV6-8 | TRBD1 | NA | TGTGCCATCAGAGACAGGGATTCCTACAATGAGCAGTTCTTC | CAIRDRDSYNEQFF
TRBJ1-2 | TRBV28 | NA | NA | TGTGCCAGCAGTTTCGATGGGGGCTATGGCTACACCTTC | CASSFDGGYGYTF
TRBJ1-2 | TRBV10-3 | TRBD1 | NA | TGTGCCATCAGTGAGCCGGGACAGGGGATATATGGCTACACCTTC | CAISEPGQGIYGYTF
TRBJ1-6 | TRBV6-8 | TRBD1 | NA | TGTGCCAGCAGCCGCGGACAGGGGAATTCACCCCTCCACTTT | CASSRGQGNSPLHF
TRBJ1-1 | TRBV10-2 | NA | NA | TGCGCCAGCATTTTAGGAGGGAGCGGCGTGAACACTGAAGCTTTCTTT | CASILGGSGVNTEAFF
TRBJ1-4 | TRBV6-8 | NA | NA | TGTGCCAGCAGTCGAAACACGGTAGAAAAACTGTTTTTT | CASSRNTVEKLFF